This is a list of T cell receptor beta chains from one sample in a study of blood T cell repertoires in COVID-19. Sequencing was performed with immunoSEQ multiplex PCR; in TCRdb, only in-frame clones are kept and a portion is missing. The sample yields approximately 170,000 clones, about 85% seen once. The specimen was peripheral blood. These receptor sequences come from a woman aged 80 or older in a cohort sampled during active or convalescent COVID-19. Both conserved end residues are part of each CDR3. The D gene is left open where the match is weak. Rows may omit the clone size; those that give it use once, few, many or a size class.

TRBJ2-7 TRBV11-3 - TRBD1 TGTGCCAGCAGTCCCGGGACAGGGTACTACGAGCAGTACTTC CASSPGTGYYEQYF
TRBJ1-3 TRBV18 - - TGTGCCAGCTCCGTCAGGTTTGGAAACACCATATATTTT CASSVRFGNTIYF
TRBJ1-2 TRBV6-5 once TRBD1 TGTGCCAGCATCCAGAGGGACAGCCGGAATGGCTACACCTTC CASIQRDSRNGYTF
TRBJ2-3 TRBV18 - - TGTGCCAGCTCACTTTGGGGAGCGTTGAGGGATACGCAGTATTTT CASSLWGALRDTQYF
TRBJ1-4 TRBV15 - - TGTGCCACCAGCAGAGATCCGCCGGGAAAAGTGGCTAATGAAAAACTGTTTTTT CATSRDPPGKVANEKLFF
TRBJ2-1 TRBV20-1 - TRBD2 TGCAGTGCTAGTCGCGGACTAGTTCTGGGGCACAATGAGCAGTTCTTC CSASRGLVLGHNEQFF
TRBJ1-1 TRBV6-5 few - TGTGCCAGCAGTTCCACGCAGAGGGTAAGCACTGAAGCTTTCTTT CASSSTQRVSTEAFF
TRBJ2-5 TRBV29-1 once TRBD1 TGCAGCGTGGGACAGGGGCGGCAGACCCAGTACTTC CSVGQGRQTQYF
TRBJ2-3 TRBV3-1/TRBV3-2 - TRBD1 TGTGCCAGCAGTCCTGGACAGGGGATCACAGATACGCAGTATTTT CASSPGQGITDTQYF
TRBJ2-7 TRBV4-3 - - TGCGCCAGCAGCCAAGAATCGGTCGCGGGCCTCTACGAGCAGTACTTC CASSQESVAGLYEQYF
TRBJ2-7 TRBV7-2 - TRBD2 TGTGCCAGCAGCCCTCGGGGGGGAATCTACGAGCAGTACTTC CASSPRGGIYEQYF
TRBJ1-6 TRBV5-1 - - TGCGCCAGCAGCTGGCGGGGGGGCGATTCACCCCTCCACTTT CASSWRGGDSPLHF
TRBJ2-7 TRBV6-5 - TRBD1 TGTGCCAGCAGTTCCGGGACAGGGAGATCCTACGAGCAGTACTTC CASSSGTGRSYEQYF
TRBJ2-1 TRBV5-1 - TRBD1 TGCGCCAGCAGCTTGACCTTCAGGGGGATCTATGAGCAGTTCTTC CASSLTFRGIYEQFF
TRBJ1-6 TRBV7-2 - - TGTGCCAGCAGCTTAGATATGAATTCACCCCTCCACTTT CASSLDMNSPLHF
TRBJ2-2 TRBV6-5 - TRBD2 TGTGCCAGCAGCGGCGGGAGTTGGACCGGGGAGCTGTTTTTT CASSGGSWTGELFF
TRBJ2-2 TRBV19 - TRBD1 TGTGCCAGTCTCTACCCGCCGGGACAGGGGAACACCGGGGAGCTGTTTTTT CASLYPPGQGNTGELFF
TRBJ1-6 TRBV7-2 - - TGTGCCAGCAGCCCTTCCCCCGATTCACCCCTCCACTTT CASSPSPDSPLHF
TRBJ1-5 TRBV24-1 - TRBD1 TGTGCCACCAGTGATTCTGCCGGACAGGGGATCAATCAGCCCCAGCATTTT CATSDSAGQGINQPQHF
TRBJ2-5 TRBV19 - TRBD2 TGTGCCAGTAGTCGATGGCGGGAGACGGAGACCCAGTACTTC CASSRWRETETQYF
TRBJ1-4 TRBV6-6 - - TGTGCCAGCAGTTCGAAGGGCCGGGACACCGAAAAACTGTTTTTT CASSSKGRDTEKLFF
TRBJ1-4 TRBV4-3 - - TGCGCCAGCAGCCAAGATCCAGGGGTGGACGAAAAACTGTTTTTT CASSQDPGVDEKLFF
TRBJ1-1 TRBV27 - TRBD1 TGTGCCAGCAGTTTGGGGACAGGGCTGATAAGAGGAACTAAAGCTTTCTTT CASSLGTGLIRGTKAFF
TRBJ1-2 TRBV7-6 - - TGTGCCAGCAGCTTAGCCGCCAGTCCTAACTATGGCTACACCTTC CASSLAASPNYGYTF
TRBJ2-3 TRBV5-1 - TRBD1 TGCGCCAGCAGCAGGGACAGGGGCACAGATACGCAGTATTTT CASSRDRGTDTQYF
TRBJ1-5 TRBV6-5 once TRBD1 TGTGCCAGCAGGCAGGGGGACCAGCCCCAGCATTTT CASRQGDQPQHF
TRBJ1-2 TRBV2 - TRBD1 TGTGCCAGCAGCTTCGTTAGACAGGGCCCCTATGGCTACACCTTC CASSFVRQGPYGYTF
TRBJ1-2 TRBV2 - - TGTGCCAGCTCCCGGGGAGCTGGCTACACCTTC CASSRGAGYTF
TRBJ1-4 TRBV30 - - TGTGCCTGGGCCCGGACAGTAAATGAAAAACTGTTTTTT CAWARTVNEKLFF
TRBJ1-1 TRBV30 - - TGTGCCTGGAGTGTACGCCAGGGAACTGAAGCTTTCTTT CAWSVRQGTEAFF
TRBJ1-1 TRBV7-2 - TRBD1 TGTGCCAGCAGCCTAAGCGTAGGACAGGGGGCGGAAGCTTTCTTT CASSLSVGQGAEAFF
TRBJ1-2 TRBV30 - - TGTGCCTGGAATTTCCTTACGGGGGGCCATGGCTACACCTTC CAWNFLTGGHGYTF
TRBJ2-5 TRBV25-1 - TRBD1 TGTGCCAGCAAGAGGGACAGACAAGAGACCCAGTACTTC CASKRDRQETQYF
TRBJ2-1 TRBV12-3/TRBV12-4 - TRBD1 TGTGCCAGCAGATCAGGGGGCATGAATGAGCAGTTCTTC CASRSGGMNEQFF
TRBJ2-1 TRBV10-3 - TRBD2 TGTGCCATCAGTGATTCCAGACTAGCGGGAGGGCGATACAATGAGCAGTTCTTC CAISDSRLAGGRYNEQFF
TRBJ2-5 TRBV24-1 - - TGTGCCACCAGTGCGACAGCCGGACATGAGACCCAGTACTTC CATSATAGHETQYF
TRBJ1-3 TRBV21-1 - - TGTGCCAGCAGCCTACCGACAGGGGCGAGAGGAAACACCATATATTTT CASSLPTGARGNTIYF
TRBJ1-6 TRBV6-6 - TRBD1 TGTGCCAGCAGCAAGGACAGGATTGAATTCTTTTCACCCCTCCACTTT CASSKDRIEFFSPLHF
TRBJ1-1 TRBV18 - TRBD1 TGTGCCAGCTCGCGTACAGGGGACACTGAAGCTTTCTTT CASSRTGDTEAFF
TRBJ2-1 TRBV5-1 - - TGCGCCAGCAGCCCACTGACCTACAATGAGCAGTTCTTC CASSPLTYNEQFF
TRBJ1-2 TRBV19 - - TGTGCCAGTAGTACGGAGTTTGGTGGGGGCTACACCTTC CASSTEFGGGYTF
TRBJ2-3 TRBV6-2/TRBV6-3 - TRBD1 TGTGCCAGCAGTTCCACCGGGACAGGGGGCACAGATACGCAGTATTTT CASSSTGTGGTDTQYF
TRBJ2-3 TRBV5-4 - TRBD1 TGTGCCAGCAGCCCCCGGGACAGAAATACTTTGAATACGCAGTATTTT CASSPRDRNTLNTQYF
TRBJ1-3 TRBV2 - - TGTGCCAGCAGTGCACAGGGCCTTGGAAACACCATATATTTT CASSAQGLGNTIYF
TRBJ2-5 TRBV11-2 - - TGTGCCAGCAGCTTAGTGCCAGGTCCTAGCCTGTCCAAAGAGACCCAGTACTTC CASSLVPGPSLSKETQYF
TRBJ1-4 TRBV6-4 once TRBD1 TGTGCCAGCAGTGAAGAACAGGGGGGCGACGAAAAACTGTTTTTT CASSEEQGGDEKLFF
TRBJ1-1 TRBV4-1 once - TGCGCCAGCAGCCTGCCGACAGGAAGCATGAACACTGAAGCTTTCTTT CASSLPTGSMNTEAFF
TRBJ1-6 TRBV7-9 few - TGTGCCAGCAGCTTCGAGGTTTCCGGGTCACCCCTCCACTTT CASSFEVSGSPLHF
TRBJ1-1 TRBV19 - TRBD1 TGTGCCAGTAGTCGTCTGGGGACAGAGAACACTGAAGCTTTCTTT CASSRLGTENTEAFF
TRBJ1-1 TRBV28 - - TGTGCCAGCAGTTTATGGGCCCAGGGTGAAGCTTTCTTT CASSLWAQGEAFF
TRBJ2-1 TRBV7-2 - TRBD2 TGTGCCAGCAGCTTAGAGACTAGCGGGGGTAATGAGCAGTTCTTC CASSLETSGGNEQFF
TRBJ2-1 TRBV7-9 - TRBD2 TGTGCCAGCAGCTTAGTCAGGAGCGGGAGAGAATATGAGCAGTTCTTC CASSLVRSGREYEQFF
TRBJ1-4 TRBV29-1 - TRBD1 TGCAGCGTTGGAAGACAGGGGGGGGAAAAACTGTTTTTT CSVGRQGGEKLFF
TRBJ2-4 TRBV9 - TRBD1 TGTGCCAGCAGCTCGCCCGGACAGGGTGGCATTCAGTACTTC CASSSPGQGGIQYF
TRBJ1-2 TRBV5-1 - - TGCGCCAGCTCAATCAGGAATGAATATGGCTACACCTTC CASSIRNEYGYTF
TRBJ1-2 TRBV4-1 - TRBD1 TGCGCCAGCAGCCAAGATCCACGGGACAGGCTTACCTTC CASSQDPRDRLTF
TRBJ1-5 TRBV18 few TRBD1 TGTGCCAGCTCACCACCCGGGACAGATCATCAGCCCCAGCATTTT CASSPPGTDHQPQHF
TRBJ1-3 TRBV19 - - TGTGCCAGTAGTGGCCCACGGCGGAGAACCCATTTCTCTGGAAACACCATATATTTT CASSGPRRRTHFSGNTIYF
TRBJ2-6 TRBV10-3 - - TGTGCCATCAGTGACAGGGGTACCTTCTCTGGGGCCAACGTCCTGACTTTC CAISDRGTFSGANVLTF
TRBJ2-5 TRBV5-5 - TRBD2 TGTGCCAGCAGCTTGGCCTTTGGACTAGCGGGGGGTAGGGAGACCCAGTACTTC CASSLAFGLAGGRETQYF